This T cell receptor (beta chain) was sequenced in a study of T cells in Graves' hyperthyroidism and ophthalmopathy. This CDR3 spans 13 amino acids. The ends were cut back, 3 bases at V and 1 base at J, with 7 bases in the middle. Germline loops: CDR1 MNHEY, CDR2 SMNVEV (reference sequence). TCR beta CDR3 regions were amplified from RNA. Primed by the HTBI set, a first-round RT-PCR was run on the TCR CDR3. TCRdb reprocessed the multiplex PCR reads with MiXCR, giving one entry per CDR3 protein. Counted here are nearly 600,000 distinct CDR3 sequences, 12% to 15% occurring once; the ten biggest clones make up 6.5% to 9%. This clonotype was recorded at least ten times.

The genes are TRBV27 and TRBJ2-7; no clear D. The specimen sequenced was blood. The clonotype comes from a young woman with Graves' ophthalmopathy. CDR3 nucleotide sequence: TGTGCCAGCAGTTTCGGGCAGTCCTACGAGCAGTACTTC. Amino acid sequence: CASSFGQSYEQYF.